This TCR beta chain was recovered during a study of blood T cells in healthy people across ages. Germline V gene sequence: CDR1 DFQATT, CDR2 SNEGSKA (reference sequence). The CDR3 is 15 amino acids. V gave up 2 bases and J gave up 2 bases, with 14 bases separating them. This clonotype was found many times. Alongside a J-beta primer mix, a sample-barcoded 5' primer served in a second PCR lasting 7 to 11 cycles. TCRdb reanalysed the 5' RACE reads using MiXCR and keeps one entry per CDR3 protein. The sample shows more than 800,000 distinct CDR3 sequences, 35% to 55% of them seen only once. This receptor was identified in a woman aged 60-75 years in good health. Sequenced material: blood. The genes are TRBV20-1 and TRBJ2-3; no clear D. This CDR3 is CSARKFRAVTDTQYF. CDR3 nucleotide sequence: TGCAGTGCTAGAAAGTTCCGGGCTGTCACAGATACGCAGTATTTT.